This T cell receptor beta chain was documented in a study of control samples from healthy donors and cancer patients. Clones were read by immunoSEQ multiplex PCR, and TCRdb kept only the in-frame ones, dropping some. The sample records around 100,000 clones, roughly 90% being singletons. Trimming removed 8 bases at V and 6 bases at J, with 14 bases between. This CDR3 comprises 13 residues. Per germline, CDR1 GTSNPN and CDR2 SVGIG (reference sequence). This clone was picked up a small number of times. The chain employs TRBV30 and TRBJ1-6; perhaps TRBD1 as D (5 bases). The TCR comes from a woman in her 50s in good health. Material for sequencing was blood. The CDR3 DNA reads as TGTGCCACAACCTGGGGGGGTAATTCACCCCTCCACTTT. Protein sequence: CATTWGGNSPLHF.